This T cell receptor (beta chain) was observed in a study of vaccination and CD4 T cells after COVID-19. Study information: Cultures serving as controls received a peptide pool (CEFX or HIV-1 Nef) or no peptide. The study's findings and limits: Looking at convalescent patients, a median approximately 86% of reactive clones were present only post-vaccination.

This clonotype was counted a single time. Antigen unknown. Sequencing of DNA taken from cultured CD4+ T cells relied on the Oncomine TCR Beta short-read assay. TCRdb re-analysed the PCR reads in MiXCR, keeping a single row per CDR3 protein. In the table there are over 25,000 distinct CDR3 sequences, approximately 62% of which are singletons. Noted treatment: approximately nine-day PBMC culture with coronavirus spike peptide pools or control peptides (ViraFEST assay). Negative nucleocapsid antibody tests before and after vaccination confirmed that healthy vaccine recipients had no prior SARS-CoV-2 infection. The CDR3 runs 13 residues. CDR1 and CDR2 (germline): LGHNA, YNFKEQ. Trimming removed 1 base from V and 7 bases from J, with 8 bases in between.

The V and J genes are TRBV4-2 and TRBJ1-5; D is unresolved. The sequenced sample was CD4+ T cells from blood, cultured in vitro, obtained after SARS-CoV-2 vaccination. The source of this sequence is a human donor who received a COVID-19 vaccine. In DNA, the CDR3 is TGTGCCAGCAGCCAAGCCCTAGGGCAGCCCCAGCATTTT. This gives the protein CASSQALGQPQHF.